This T cell receptor beta chain stems from a study of radiotherapy plus CTLA-4 blockade in lung cancer (dated by TCRdb to the late 2010s). With regard to the full study: Objective responses occurred in roughly 20% of enrolled patients, and 30% to 35% achieved disease control. Study-wide findings and limitations: The strongest predictors of response, as reported, were early dynamic changes in blood T cell clones along with a rise in serum interferon-beta after radiation. After treatment with radiotherapy and ipilimumab, TCR clones that originated in tumors expanded in peripheral blood.

Library preparation was by the immunoSEQ multiplex PCR assay. Entries here come from immuneACCESS through TCRdb and include only in-frame sequences with V and J called. Some clones fail to appear in such tables; in the studies checked, an unresolved V gene covers under half of the shortfall, and the cause of the remainder is unknown. The sample contains 85,000 to 90,000 clones, about three quarters of them found a single time. The ten biggest clones cover roughly 13% of the sample. The study evaluated CTLA-4 blockade (ipilimumab) given together with focal radiation therapy in patients who had chemo-refractory metastatic non-small-cell lung cancer. Relative to germline, V is 2 bases shorter and J is 4 bases shorter, with 11 bases between their ends. From a lookup of the germline V gene, CDR1 and CDR2 are SGHRS and YFSETQ. The CDR3 sequence holds 14 residues, the cysteine and phenylalanine included. Kept here is only the CDR3 DNA, which spans 42 bases and is read in frame from base 1.

Details on this clone: Its antigen is currently not known. No much larger clone exists at a distance of one base, and base qualities are not known.

This receptor was identified in a human donor with non-small cell lung cancer that progressed on radiotherapy plus ipilimumab. Sample: peripheral blood, taken from a patient treated with radiotherapy plus ipilimumab. The chain is made from TRBV5-1 and TRBJ2-3; possibly the D gene is TRBD2, per 6 matching bases. The sequence in DNA is TGCGCCAGCAGCTTTGGAGGGACCGCAGATACGCAGTATTTT. The encoded protein is CASSFGGTADTQYF.